A single sample gave rise to the 9 T cell receptor beta chains below, sequenced in a study of cytomegalovirus exposure and HLA in healthy donors. The study ran its PCR with 60 Vbeta and 13 Jbeta primers. Sequencing used immunoSEQ multiplex PCR; TCRdb keeps in-frame clones, though not all of them. The sample shows 150,000 to 200,000 clones, over 80% of them seen only once. The sample taken for sequencing was PBMCs. The source is a male donor in good health and CMV-seropositive.

The V gene is TRBV15, the J gene TRBJ2-7, with 10 positions matching TRBD2. The CDR3 is 18 amino acids. V gave up 0 bases and J gave up 7 bases; unmatched junction bases: 15. Germline CDR1 reads LNHNV; CDR2 reads YYDKDF (reference sequence). CDR3 sequence reads: CATSRDPLAGAHPREQYF. CDR3 nucleotide sequence: TGTGCCACCAGCAGAGATCCCCTAGCGGGAGCCCACCCTCGGGAGCAGTACTTC.

The J gene is TRBJ2-1, the V gene TRBV7-2, with TRBD2 matching over 9 bases. This CDR3 has 15 residues. Trimming removed 1 base from V and 6 bases from J; junction bases left unmatched: 4. Germline loops: CDR1 SGHTA, CDR2 FQGNSA. This chain's CDR3 is CASSLGSSGTNEQFF. CDR3 nucleotides: TGTGCCAGCAGCTTAGGTTCTAGCGGGACCAATGAGCAGTTCTTC.

J is TRBJ1-5 and V is TRBV6-5, with D uncertain. V shed 0 bases and J shed 2 bases, with 8 bases lying between them. The CDR3 extends over 15 amino acids. CDR1 and CDR2 (germline): MNHEY, SVGAGI. The CDR3 reads CASSYSGWGNQPQHF. The CDR3 DNA is TGTGCCAGCAGTTACTCGGGCTGGGGCAATCAGCCCCAGCATTTT.

This clone was recorded a few times. The chain uses TRBV4-2 and TRBJ2-2; possibly TRBD1 for D (6 bases). The CDR3 runs 15 residues. Germline V CDR1 and CDR2: LGHNA, YNFKEQ. Trimming removed 0 bases from V and 4 bases from J, with 9 bases in between. CDR3 bases: TGTGCCAGCAGCCAAGAAGGGGGAAGCACCGGGGAGCTGTTTTTT. It specifies CASSQEGGSTGELFF.

This sequence joins TRBV5-6 and TRBJ2-1; TRBD2 matches at 8 bases. The CDR3 totals 16 residues. J was trimmed by 6 bases and V by 1 base; bases with no gene match: 9. CDR1 SGHDT and CDR2 YYEEEE come from the germline V gene. The CDR3 protein is CASSLSLAEAINEQFF. The CDR3 DNA follows: TGTGCCAGCAGCTTGTCACTAGCGGAGGCTATCAATGAGCAGTTCTTC.

The CDR3 nucleotides read TGTGCCAGCAGCCAATTTACGGGGGAGACCCAGTACTTC. Its translation: CASSQFTGETQYF. The chain links TRBV14 to TRBJ2-5; a weak D match, TRBD2 (5 bases). V shed 2 bases and J shed 5 bases, with 9 bases lying between them. The germline gives CDR1 SGHDN, CDR2 FVKESK. The CDR3 spans 13 residues.

V gene TRBV4-3 combines with J gene TRBJ2-3; 12 bases fit TRBD2. Germline CDR1 is LGHNA and CDR2 is YSLEER. The CDR3 contains 17 residues. V was clipped by 3 bases and J by 6 bases; unmatched bases: 10. CDR3 coding DNA: TGCGCCAGCAGCCACCGGACTAGCGGGACCCATGGGGATACGCAGTATTTT. It translates to CASSHRTSGTHGDTQYF.

The V call is TRBV4-3, the J call TRBJ2-1; 9 positions agree with TRBD1. The length of the CDR3 is 16 residues. The trim removed 0 bases at V and 7 bases at J, leaving 7 bases unmatched. Germline loops: CDR1 LGHNA, CDR2 YSLEER. In DNA, the CDR3 is TGCGCCAGCAGCCAAGAGCGGACAGGGGCGAGGAATGAGCAGTTCTTC. Its protein product is CASSQERTGARNEQFF.

This sequence joins TRBV5-4 and TRBJ2-2; D unclear. CDR1 is SGHNT and CDR2 is YYREEE in the germline V gene (reference sequence). The CDR3 has 14 residues. V lost 0 bases to trimming and J lost 1 base, with 4 bases between them. This chain's CDR3 is CASSLAVNTGELFF. The CDR3 DNA reads as TGTGCCAGCAGCTTGGCAGTGAACACCGGGGAGCTGTTTTTT.